The 26 T cell receptor beta chains listed next were all sequenced from one sample in a study of T cells in Graves' hyperthyroidism and ophthalmopathy. From RNA transcripts, TCR beta CDR3 regions were amplified. TCR CDR3 regions were first amplified by RT-PCR with HTBI primers. MiXCR, applied by TCRdb to the multiplex PCR reads, yields one record per CDR3 protein. The sample shows 750,000 to 950,000 distinct CDR3 sequences, more than 30% of them seen only once. The sample comprised blood. Receptors originate from a man in his late teens or twenties with Graves' hyperthyroidism.

The chain combines TRBV24-1 with TRBJ2-5; D gene uncertain. Trimming cost V 3 bases and J 9 bases, with 4 bases left between them. Per the germline V gene, CDR1 is KGHDR and CDR2 is SFDVKD. There are 10 residues in the CDR3. CDR3 DNA: TGTGCCACCAGTGATGGGGCCCAGTACTTC. It translates to CATSDGAQYF.

This clonotype was picked up many times. The chain carries TRBV20-1 and TRBJ2-5, with 7 bases fitting TRBD1. The CDR3 totals 12 residues. Trimming took 6 bases from V and 5 from J; bases not matched to a gene: 6. From germline, CDR1 is DFQATT and CDR2 SNEGSKA (reference sequence). In DNA form, the CDR3 reads TGCAGTGCGGACACAGGGGAGGAGACCCAGTACTTC. This codes for CSADTGEETQYF.

Regarding this clonotype: A much larger clone sits a single nucleotide away, making a read error possible. The J gene is TRBJ2-2, the V gene TRBV2; the D gene is possibly TRBD2 (5 bases). This CDR3 contains 14 residues. The germline V gene has CDR1 SNHLY and CDR2 FYNNEI. CDR3 in amino acids: CASRQASNTGELLF. As DNA, the CDR3 is TGTGCCAGCAGGCAGGCCTCGAACACCGGGGAGCTGCTTTTT. The full variable domain, with the rest looked up from reference TRBV2 and TRBJ2-2, is EPEVTQTPSHQVTQMGQEVILRCVPISNHLYFYWYRQILGQKVEFLVSFYNNEISEKSEIFDDQFSVERPDGSNFTLKIRSTKLEDSAMYFCASRQASNTGELLFGEGSRLTVL.

This clonotype was counted between two and nine times. V and J are TRBV7-9 and TRBJ2-7; D may be TRBD2 (6 bases). This CDR3 is built from 14 residues. Germline CDR1 reads SEHNR; CDR2 reads FQNEAQ (reference sequence). The ends were cut back, 3 bases at V and 5 bases at J, with 14 bases in the middle. CDR3: CASSLSGRKDEQYF. CDR3 DNA: TGTGCCAGCAGCTTGTCCGGGAGAAAAGACGAGCAGTACTTC.

In its sample, this clonotype was seen a few times. This CDR3 is CASSSTSGATGELFF. CDR3 nucleotide sequence: TGTGCCAGCAGTTCGACTAGCGGGGCTACCGGGGAGCTGTTTTTT. The chain has TRBV12-3 or TRBV12-4 and TRBJ2-2; 11 bases map to TRBD2. After removal of 4 bases from V and 5 bases from J, the junction contained 3 bases not matched to a gene. There are 15 residues in the CDR3.

Points on this clonotype: Possible read error: a much larger clone is one base away. The chain carries TRBV7-2 and TRBJ1-1, with D possibly being TRBD1 (6 bases). The CDR3 is 15 amino acids. CDR1 is SGHTA, CDR2 FQGNSA, per germline. CDR3 nucleotide sequence: TGTGCCAGCAGCCCACCGGGGGCCGGAGGAACTGAAACTTTCTTT. This translates into CASSPPGAGGTETFF.

A word on this clonotype: One base away lies a much larger clone, so this may be a sequencing read error. The chain is built from TRBV10-3 and TRBJ2-5; TRBD1 might be the D (6 bases). Germline CDR1 ENHRY, CDR2 SYGVKD. This CDR3 region has 14 residues. The CDR3 bases are TGTGCCATCAGTGGCTCACAGGGACAAGAGGCCCAGTACTTC. Translation: CAISGSQGQEAQYF.

The rearrangement uses TRBV7-9 and TRBJ2-7; 9 positions match TRBD1. Germline CDR1 is SEHNR and CDR2 is FQNEAQ (reference sequence). V gave up 4 bases and J gave up 3 bases; unmatched junction bases: 4. The CDR3 spans 14 residues. The CDR3 region is CASSSQGAIYEQYF. The CDR3 DNA follows: TGTGCCAGCAGCTCACAGGGGGCAATCTACGAGCAGTACTTC. Looking up the rest from reference TRBV7-9 and TRBJ2-7 gives the full variable domain: DTGVSQNPRHKITKRGQNVTFRCDPISEHNRLYWYRQTLGQGPEFLTYFQNEAQLEKSRLLSDRFSAERPKGSFSTLEIQRTEQGDSAMYLCASSSQGAIYEQYFGPGTRLTVT.

The table lists this clonotype with many counts. The chain joins TRBV5-1 to TRBJ1-1; D is perhaps TRBD1 (5 bases). The CDR3 runs 15 residues. Germline V CDR1 and CDR2: SGHRS, YFSETQ. Trimming left V 4 bases short and J 2 bases short, with 15 bases between. The CDR3 protein is CASSPWSGGNTEAFF. The CDR3 nucleotides are TGCGCCAGCAGCCCCTGGAGCGGGGGTAACACTGAAGCTTTCTTT.

With respect to this clonotype: A much larger clonotype is one base distant, so this may be a read error. V is TRBV15 and J is TRBJ2-7; D call uncertain. The germline CDR1 and CDR2 sequences are LNHNV and YYDKDF (reference sequence). This CDR3 is built from 15 residues. CDR3 sequence reads: CATSRDGANYYGQYF. The CDR3 DNA sequence: TGTGCCACCAGCCGTGACGGAGCGAACTACTACGGGCAGTACTTC.

The rearrangement uses TRBV7-6 and TRBJ2-6, with D unclear. CDR1 and CDR2 from the germline V gene are SGHVS and FNYEAQ. With 0 bases removed from V and 0 bases from J, the gap between germline ends came to 6 bases. The length of the CDR3 is 16 residues. The CDR3 DNA reads TGTGCCAGCAGCTTAGCAGAACTCTCTGGGGCCAACGTCCTGACTTTC. Its protein product is CASSLAELSGANVLTF.

Points on this clonotype: Just one base apart from a much larger clone, this may be a read error. The CDR3 loop is CSATRQNSPLHF. The CDR3 nucleotides are TGCAGTGCTACCCGACAGAATTCACCCCTCCACTTT. This sequence joins TRBV20-1 and TRBJ1-6; maybe TRBD1 (5 bases). Trimming cost V 4 bases and J 7 bases, with 8 bases left between them. CDR3 size: 12 residues. CDR1 DFQATT and CDR2 SNEGSKA come from the germline V gene (reference sequence).

The chain recombines TRBV20-1 with TRBJ2-7, with TRBD1 matching 7 bases. Germline lookup yields CDR1 DFQATT and CDR2 SNEGSKA (reference sequence). The CDR3 has 16 residues. The V segment lost 1 base and the J segment 1 base; nucleotides outside the gene matches: 10. The CDR3 DNA is TGCAGTGCTAGAGGTGTTGACAGGGCATCGTCCTACGAGCAGTACTTC. This gives the protein CSARGVDRASSYEQYF.

A remark on this clonotype: The junction and the germline gene differ at one end; a read error may be behind it. This chain joins TRBV7-2 and TRBJ2-7; TRBD1 is a possible D gene (7 bases). The CDR3 totals 12 residues. Germline CDR1 reads SGHTA; CDR2 reads FQGNSA. The CDR3 reads CASSPGGGFCHF. In DNA, the CDR3 is TGTGCCAGCAGCCCCGGAGGGGGCTTTTGCCACTTC.

There are a few counts of this clonotype. The CDR3 is CASSIKYTTGLEGYTF. CDR3 in DNA: TGTGCCAGTAGTATTAAGTATACTACAGGGCTTGAGGGCTACACCTTC. This chain uses TRBV19 with TRBJ1-2, with D possibly being TRBD1 (6 bases). There are 16 residues in the CDR3. Trimming pared 3 bases from V and 8 bases from J, leaving 22 bases between. In germline, CDR1 is LNHDA, CDR2 SQIVND (reference sequence).

In this sample, this clonotype turned up many times. The V and J genes are TRBV4-1 and TRBJ1-5; no reliable D call. V was trimmed by 2 bases and J by 2 bases, leaving 7 bases between them. Germline V gene lookup returns CDR1 MGHRA and CDR2 YSYEKL. CDR3 size: 14 residues. The CDR3 reads CASSQRQGNQPQHF. The DNA for the CDR3 is TGCGCCAGCAGCCAACGGCAGGGCAATCAGCCCCAGCATTTT.

A remark on this clonotype: The junction departs from germline at one end; a sequencing error may be responsible. V and J are TRBV7-2 and TRBJ2-7; perhaps TRBD2 as D (6 bases). The V gene's germline CDR1 is SGHTA and CDR2 FQGNSA. This CDR3 comprises 15 residues. In DNA form, the CDR3 reads TGCGCCAGCAGCCAGGTTAGCGGAAATGCCTACGAGCAGTACTTC. Translating gives CASSQVSGNAYEQYF.

DNA of the CDR3: TGTGCCAGCCAGTCAAGGGACAGGGCTTCCTACGAGCAGTACTTC. It translates to CASQSRDRASYEQYF. This chain joins TRBV2 and TRBJ2-7, with 9 bases matching TRBD1. This CDR3 is built from 15 residues. V shed 8 bases and J 1 base; nucleotides not matched to a gene: 9. Germline V lookup: CDR1 SNHLY, CDR2 FYNNEI.

This clonotype was seen many times. The V and J genes are TRBV15 and TRBJ1-2; no reliable D call. Germline lookup yields CDR1 LNHNV and CDR2 YYDKDF (reference sequence). This CDR3 is 13 amino acids long. V was trimmed by 2 bases and J by 3 bases, leaving 7 bases between them. The chain's CDR3 is CATSRRVDYGYTF. CDR3 sequence (DNA): TGTGCCACCAGCAGACGCGTCGACTATGGCTACACCTTC.

The genes are TRBV6-2 or TRBV6-3 and TRBJ1-5; 9 positions match TRBD1. CDR3 length: 14 amino acids. Trimming took 10 bases from V and 2 from J; bases not matched to a gene: 6. Germline V lookup: CDR1 MNHEY, CDR2 SVGEGT. DNA for the CDR3: TGTGCCACCGGGACAGGGATGCGCAATCAGCCCCAGCATTTT. Protein product: CATGTGMRNQPQHF.

As to this clonotype: A read error is possible here, since a much larger clone lies one base away. This sequence joins TRBV2 and TRBJ1-5; D may be TRBD1 (6 bases). The CDR3 contains 15 residues. Trimming took off 6 bases at V and 4 bases at J, with 16 bases between the two ends. Germline CDR1 and CDR2: SNHLY and FYNNEI. The CDR3 spells CASRPEITGNQPQHF. In DNA, the CDR3 is TGTGCCAGCAGGCCTGAGATTACAGGGAATCAGCCCCAGCATTTT.

This clonotype was recorded a few times. This chain links TRBV19 with TRBJ2-7; 9 nucleotides match TRBD1. The trim removed 6 bases at V and 3 bases at J, leaving 9 bases unmatched. The V gene's germline CDR1 is LNHDA and CDR2 SQIVND (reference sequence). The CDR3 is made up of 15 amino acids. In DNA, the CDR3 is TGTGCCAGTAGGGTGGGAGGACAGGGGTACTACGAGCAGTACTTC. Amino acids: CASRVGGQGYYEQYF.

V usage is TRBV7-7 and J usage is TRBJ2-5; 8 bases fit TRBD1. This CDR3 is built from 18 residues. CDR1 and CDR2 from the germline V gene are SSHAT and FNYEAQ (reference sequence). The J segment lost 8 bases and the V segment lost 6 bases, leaving 23 bases of the junction unmatched. CDR3 bases: TGTGCCAGCAGGCCGGGCGGGACAGGCCACGTCTACGAGAGAACCCAGTACTTC. It yields the protein CASRPGGTGHVYERTQYF.

About this clonotype itself: Mismatch with germline at one junction end may stem from a read error. The chain carries TRBV10-3 and TRBJ1-2; D unclear. The V gene's germline CDR1 is ENHRY and CDR2 SYGVKD. This CDR3 region has 13 residues. Here the CDR3 reads CASSYSGNYGYTF. The CDR3 DNA follows: TGTGCCAGCAGTTACTCTGGCAACTATGGCTACACCTTC.

Worth noting for this clonotype: A junction end diverges from the germline sequence, so it may reflect a read error. The chain combines TRBV5-1 with TRBJ2-7; D is unclear. This CDR3 has 15 residues. CDR1 and CDR2 from the germline V gene are SGHRS and YFSETQ. Here the CDR3 reads CASSLSDPWTYEQHF. CDR3 coding DNA: TGCGCCAGCAGCTTGTCGGACCCCTGGACGTACGAGCAGCACTTC.

This clonotype was seen at least ten times. The chain employs TRBV2 and TRBJ2-5, with D possibly TRBD1 on 5 matching bases. Between the trimmed V and J ends, which lost 7 bases and 3 bases, there was a span of 9 bases. Germline V CDR1 and CDR2: SNHLY, FYNNEI. The CDR3 spans 12 residues. The CDR3 reads CASKKGEETQYF. CDR3 DNA sequence: TGTGCCAGCAAAAAAGGGGAAGAGACCCAGTACTTC.